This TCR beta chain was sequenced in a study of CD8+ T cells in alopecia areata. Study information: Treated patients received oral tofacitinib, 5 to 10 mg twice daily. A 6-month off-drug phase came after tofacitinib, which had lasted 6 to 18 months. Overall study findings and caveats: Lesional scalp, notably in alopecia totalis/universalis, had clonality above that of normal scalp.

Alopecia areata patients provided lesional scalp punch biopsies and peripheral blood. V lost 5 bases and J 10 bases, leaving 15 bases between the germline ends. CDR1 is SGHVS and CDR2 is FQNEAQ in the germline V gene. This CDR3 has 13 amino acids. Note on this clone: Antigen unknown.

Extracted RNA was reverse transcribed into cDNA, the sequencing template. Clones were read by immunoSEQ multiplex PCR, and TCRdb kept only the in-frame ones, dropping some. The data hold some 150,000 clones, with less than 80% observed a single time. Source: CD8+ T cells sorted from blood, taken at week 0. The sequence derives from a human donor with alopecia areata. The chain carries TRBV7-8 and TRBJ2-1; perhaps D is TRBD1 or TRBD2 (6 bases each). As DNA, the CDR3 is TGTGCCAGCAGCCCTCGGTCGGGGGCCGAGCAGTTCTTC. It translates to CASSPRSGAEQFF.